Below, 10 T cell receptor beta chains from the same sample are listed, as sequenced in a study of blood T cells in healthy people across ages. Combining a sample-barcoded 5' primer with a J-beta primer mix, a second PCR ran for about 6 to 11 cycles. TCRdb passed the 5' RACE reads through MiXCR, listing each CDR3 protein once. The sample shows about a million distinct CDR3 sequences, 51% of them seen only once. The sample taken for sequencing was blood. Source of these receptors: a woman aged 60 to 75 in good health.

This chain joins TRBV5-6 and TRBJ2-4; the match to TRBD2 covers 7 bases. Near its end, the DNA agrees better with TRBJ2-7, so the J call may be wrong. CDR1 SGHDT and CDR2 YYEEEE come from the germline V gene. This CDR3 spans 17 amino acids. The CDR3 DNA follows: TGTGCCAGCAGCACAAGGTGGTCGTCTAGCGGCAACGACGAGCAGTACTTC. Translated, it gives CASSTRWSSSGNDEQYF.

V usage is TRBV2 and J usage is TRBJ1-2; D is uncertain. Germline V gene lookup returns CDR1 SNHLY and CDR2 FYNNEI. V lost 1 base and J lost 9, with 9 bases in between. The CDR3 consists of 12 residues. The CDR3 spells CASSEGGWSYTF. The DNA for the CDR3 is TGTGCCAGCAGTGAAGGCGGTTGGAGCTACACCTTC.

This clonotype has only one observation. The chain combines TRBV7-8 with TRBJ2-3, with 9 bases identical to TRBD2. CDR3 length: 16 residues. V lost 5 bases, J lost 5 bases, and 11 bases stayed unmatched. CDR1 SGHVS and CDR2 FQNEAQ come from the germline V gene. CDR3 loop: CASSPYLAGVLDTQYF. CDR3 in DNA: TGTGCCAGCAGCCCCTACTTAGCGGGAGTTTTAGATACGCAGTATTTT.

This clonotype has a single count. The CDR3 spells CASSRQVEGDTQYF. CDR3 bases: TGTGCCAGCAGTCGACAGGTCGAGGGAGATACGCAGTATTTT. This rearrangement joins TRBV7-9 to TRBJ2-3; maybe TRBD1 (6 bases). The CDR3 is 14 residues long. Trimming left V 6 bases short and J 5 bases short, with 15 bases between. Germline CDR1 reads SEHNR; CDR2 reads FQNEAQ (reference sequence).

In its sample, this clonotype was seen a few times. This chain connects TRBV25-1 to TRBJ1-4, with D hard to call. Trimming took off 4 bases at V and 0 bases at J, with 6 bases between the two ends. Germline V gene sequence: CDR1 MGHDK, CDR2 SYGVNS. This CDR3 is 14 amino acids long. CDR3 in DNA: TGTGCCAGCAGTGCGGTTGCAACTAATGAAAAACTGTTTTTT. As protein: CASSAVATNEKLFF.

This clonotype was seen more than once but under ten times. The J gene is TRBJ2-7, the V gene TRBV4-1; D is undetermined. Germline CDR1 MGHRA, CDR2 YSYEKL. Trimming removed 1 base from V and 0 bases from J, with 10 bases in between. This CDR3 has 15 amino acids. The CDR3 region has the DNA TGCGCCAGCAGCCAAGTAGCCCATTACTCCTACGAGCAGTACTTC. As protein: CASSQVAHYSYEQYF.

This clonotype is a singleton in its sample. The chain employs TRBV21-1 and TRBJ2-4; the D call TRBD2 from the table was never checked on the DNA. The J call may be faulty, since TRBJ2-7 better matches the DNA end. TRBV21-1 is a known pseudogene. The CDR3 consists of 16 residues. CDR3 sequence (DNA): TGTGCCAGCAGCACTCAGAGCGGGAGGGCCTACTACGAGCAGTACTTC. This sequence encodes CASSTQSGRAYYEQYF.

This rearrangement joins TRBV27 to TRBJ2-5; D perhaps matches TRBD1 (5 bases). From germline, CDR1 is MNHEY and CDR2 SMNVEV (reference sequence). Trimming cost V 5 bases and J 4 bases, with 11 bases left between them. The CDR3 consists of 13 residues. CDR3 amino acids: CASSPKGRETQYF. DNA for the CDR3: TGTGCCAGCAGTCCGAAGGGGCGAGAGACCCAGTACTTC.

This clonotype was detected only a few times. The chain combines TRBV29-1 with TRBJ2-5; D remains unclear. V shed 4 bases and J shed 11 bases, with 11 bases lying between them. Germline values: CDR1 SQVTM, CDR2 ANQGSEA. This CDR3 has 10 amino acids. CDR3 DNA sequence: TGCAGCGTTGTTAGTCCTCGGCAGTACTTC. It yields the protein CSVVSPRQYF.

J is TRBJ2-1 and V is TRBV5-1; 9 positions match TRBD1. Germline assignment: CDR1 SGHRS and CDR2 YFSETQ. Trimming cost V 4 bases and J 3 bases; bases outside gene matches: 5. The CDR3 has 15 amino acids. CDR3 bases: TGCGCCAGCAGCATAGGGGACAGGGACTACAATGAGCAGTTCTTC. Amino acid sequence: CASSIGDRDYNEQFF.